Below are 28 T cell receptor beta chains sequenced from a single sample in a study of blood T cell repertoires in COVID-19. The protocol was immunoSEQ multiplex PCR, while the TCRdb copy is restricted to in-frame clones and leaves out a portion. The repertoire holds over 250,000 clones, around nine tenths seen once, with 8.5% to 10% in the top ten. The material sequenced was peripheral blood. The receptors originated from a man aged 40-55 years who had recovered from COVID-19.

Of note for this clone: This sample also contains other DNA sequences that code for the same CDR3. The rearrangement uses TRBV29-1 and TRBJ2-1; D is possibly TRBD1 (6 bases). The CDR3 runs to 13 residues. V was trimmed by 4 bases and J by 0 bases, leaving 7 bases between them. The V gene's germline CDR1 is SQVTM and CDR2 ANQGSEA. This chain's CDR3 is CSVVGGSYNEQFF. CDR3 DNA: TGCAGCGTTGTAGGGGGCTCCTACAATGAGCAGTTCTTC.

This rearrangement joins TRBV19 to TRBJ2-3, with D possibly matching TRBD2 (6 bases). Trimming took off 7 bases at V and 2 bases at J, with 13 bases between the two ends. The germline V gene encodes CDR1 LNHDA and CDR2 SQIVND (reference sequence). This CDR3 has 14 amino acids. CDR3 nucleotides: TGTGCCAGTACCCTCGGGGGTGCCACAGATACGCAGTATTTT. It yields the protein CASTLGGATDTQYF. Full variable domain (remainder filled in from reference TRBV19 and TRBJ2-3): DGGITQSPKYLFRKEGQNVTLSCEQNLNHDAMYWYRQDPGQGLRLIYYSQIVNDFQKGDIAEGYSVSREKKESFPLTVTSAQKNPTAFYLCASTLGGATDTQYFGPGTRLTVL.

V and J are TRBV10-3 and TRBJ2-7; possibly TRBD1 for D (5 bases). Germline loops: CDR1 ENHRY, CDR2 SYGVKD. The CDR3 runs 13 residues. The ends were cut back, 8 bases at V and 4 bases at J, with 15 bases in the middle. CDR3 region: CAIWGGHIYEQYF. The CDR3 DNA follows: TGTGCCATCTGGGGCGGACACATATACGAGCAGTACTTC.

The genes are TRBV12-5 and TRBJ1-2; D not resolved. The germline V and J ends were trimmed by 1 base and 4 bases, with 10 bases remaining between them. Germline V gene sequence: CDR1 LGHNT, CDR2 FRNRAP. The CDR3 sequence is 14 residues long. DNA of the CDR3: TGTGCTAGTGGTTTGGACCAGGTCCCCTATGGCTACACCTTC. This encodes CASGLDQVPYGYTF.

The chain links TRBV24-1 to TRBJ1-5; 11 bases align to TRBD1. The CDR3 is 14 residues long. V gave up 9 bases and J gave up 2 bases; unmatched junction bases: 2. CDR1 and CDR2 from the germline V gene are KGHDR and SFDVKD. CDR3 in amino acids: CATQGQGGNQPQHF. Here the CDR3 DNA reads TGTGCCACCCAGGGACAGGGGGGCAATCAGCCCCAGCATTTT.

The V call is TRBV5-1, the J call TRBJ2-6; D possibly corresponds to TRBD1 (6 bases). The CDR3 has 19 residues. The germline CDR1 and CDR2 sequences are SGHRS and YFSETQ. V was cut by 4 bases and J by 0 bases, with 20 bases left in between. The CDR3 region is CASSPQSLGAGSGANVLTF. The CDR3 nucleotides read TGCGCCAGCAGCCCACAGAGTCTGGGGGCTGGCTCTGGGGCCAACGTCCTGACTTTC.

The V and J genes are TRBV7-6 and TRBJ2-7; a possible D gene is TRBD2 (6 bases). The V and J ends lost 5 bases and 7 bases respectively, with 27 bases between them. Germline V gene lookup returns CDR1 SGHVS and CDR2 FNYEAQ. The CDR3 extends over 17 amino acids. CDR3 DNA: TGTGCCAGCAGCCCCCCCCCTGTCGGGACTCCAGTAATGGAGCAGTACTTC. This sequence encodes CASSPPPVGTPVMEQYF.

V gene TRBV18 combines with J gene TRBJ2-1; 8 nucleotides line up with TRBD2. Germline loops: CDR1 KGHSH, CDR2 LQKENI. The CDR3 spans 16 residues. The trim removed 0 bases at V and 8 bases at J, leaving 9 bases unmatched. The CDR3 DNA reads as TGTGCCAGCTCACCACCGCGGGAGGCCCGGGTGTATGAGCAGTTCTTC. As protein: CASSPPREARVYEQFF.

CDR3 nucleotides: TGCGCCAGCAGCTTGGAGGTCCCAGGGCCCTACGAGCAGTACTTC. This gives the protein CASSLEVPGPYEQYF. The chain employs TRBV5-1 and TRBJ2-7, with D tentatively TRBD1 (5 bases). This CDR3 is built from 15 residues. The germline gives CDR1 SGHRS, CDR2 YFSETQ. With 0 bases removed from V and 2 bases from J, the gap between germline ends came to 12 bases. The variable domain in full, with the rest retrieved from reference TRBV5-1 and TRBJ2-7, is KAGVTQTPRYLIKTRGQQVTLSCSPISGHRSVSWYQQTPGQGLQFLFEYFSETQRNKGNFPGRFSGRQFSNSRSEMNVSTLELGDSALYLCASSLEVPGPYEQYFGPGTRLTVT.

This clone has a handful of counts. Other nucleotide sequences from this sample produce the same CDR3. The chain has TRBV9 and TRBJ2-3; D not certain. The V end lost 0 bases, the J end lost 3 bases, and 5 bases lay between the germline ends. There are 13 residues in the CDR3. Germline V CDR1 and CDR2: SGDLS, YYNGEE. CDR3 amino acids: CASSVGGTDTQYF. The CDR3 DNA follows: TGTGCCAGCAGCGTAGGAGGTACAGATACGCAGTATTTT.

The V and J genes are TRBV25-1 and TRBJ2-1; unclear D gene. V was clipped by 4 bases and J by 10 bases, with 8 bases between them. Germline CDR1 and CDR2: MGHDK and SYGVNS. This CDR3 is 11 amino acids long. The CDR3 here is CASSGYGEQFF. The DNA for the CDR3 is TGTGCCAGCAGTGGCTACGGGGAGCAGTTCTTC.

The chain uses TRBV27 and TRBJ2-7, with TRBD1 as a possible D gene (5 bases). The CDR3 contains 15 residues. Germline values: CDR1 MNHEY, CDR2 SMNVEV (reference sequence). The V end lost 0 bases, the J end lost 2 bases, and 11 bases lay between the germline ends. The DNA for the CDR3 is TGTGCCAGCAGTTTATCAGGGGCGGCAACCTACGAGCAGTACTTC. The encoded protein is CASSLSGAATYEQYF.

The DNA for the CDR3 is TGTGCCAGCAGCTTAGCGGCGCGGGGTAACTATGGCTACACCTTC. Amino acids: CASSLAARGNYGYTF. This chain joins TRBV7-2 and TRBJ1-2; D gene unclear. Germline CDR1 reads SGHTA; CDR2 reads FQGNSA. V was trimmed by 0 bases and J by 1 base, leaving 9 bases between them. The CDR3 sequence is 15 residues long.

This clone has a count of ten or more. The chain is built from TRBV14 and TRBJ1-1; 11 nucleotides align to TRBD1. Unmatched junction bases numbered 6, after V lost 1 base and J lost 11 bases. Germline V gives CDR1 SGHDN, CDR2 FVKESK. This CDR3 spans 14 amino acids. For the CDR3, the DNA is TGTGCCAGCAGCCAAGTCGGGACAGGGGGTAATGCTTTCTTT. This codes for CASSQVGTGGNAFF.

CDR3 region: CASSSAQGGNTEAFF. In nucleotides, the CDR3 is TGTGCCAGCAGCTCGGCACAGGGCGGAAACACTGAAGCTTTCTTT. The chain joins TRBV11-3 to TRBJ1-1, with D possibly matching TRBD1 (6 bases). The CDR3 length is 15 residues. Trimming removed 4 bases at V and 2 bases at J, with 14 bases between. Germline loops: CDR1 SGHNT, CDR2 YENEEA.

V is TRBV6-1 and J is TRBJ2-7, with TRBD1 matching 9 bases. The V and J ends lost 3 bases and 2 bases, in that order; junction bases with no gene match: 5. The CDR3 is 15 residues long. Germline loops: CDR1 MNHNS, CDR2 SASEGT. DNA of the CDR3: TGTGCCAGCAGTGACCGACAGGGGGGGGCCTACGAGCAGTACTTC. Translation gives CASSDRQGGAYEQYF.

This clone is a singleton in its sample. The chain recombines TRBV3-1 (or the pseudogene TRBV3-2) with TRBJ2-3; the D gene is possibly TRBD2 (6 bases). The CDR3 spans 17 residues. With 8 bases removed from V and 6 bases from J, the gap between germline ends came to 27 bases. Germline assignment: CDR1 LGHDT and CDR2 YNNKEL (reference sequence). The CDR3 spells CASARNLWRVLWDTQYF. In nucleotides, the CDR3 is TGTGCCAGCGCCAGAAATCTTTGGAGGGTCCTCTGGGATACGCAGTATTTT.

The chain recombines TRBV7-2 with TRBJ2-2; 7 nucleotides line up with TRBD2. With 1 base clipped from V and 6 bases from J, the junction kept 14 bases outside the gene matches. Germline CDR1 reads SGHTA; CDR2 reads FQGNSA. The CDR3 contains 18 residues. CDR3 bases: TGTGCCAGCAGCTTAGTGGGAGGGGTGACCGGGGGAGCCGGGGAGCTGTTTTTT. Translated, it gives CASSLVGGVTGGAGELFF. The whole variable domain, remainder taken from reference TRBV7-2 and TRBJ2-2, is GAGVSQSPSNKVTEKGKDVELRCDPISGHTALYWYRQSLGQGLEFLIYFQGNSAPDKSGLPSDRFSAERTGGSVSTLTIQRTQQEDSAVYLCASSLVGGVTGGAGELFFGEGSRLTVL.

This sequence joins TRBV13 and TRBJ2-2; the match to TRBD1 covers 7 bases. Per germline, CDR1 PRHDT and CDR2 FYEKMQ (reference sequence). This CDR3 has 15 residues. Trimming cost V 1 base and J 4 bases; bases outside gene matches: 3. Here the CDR3 reads CASSLEGGGTGELFF. Here the CDR3 DNA reads TGTGCCAGCAGCTTAGAAGGGGGCGGCACCGGGGAGCTGTTTTTT.

This rearrangement joins TRBV7-2 to TRBJ1-2, with D possibly matching TRBD1 (6 bases). This CDR3 has 16 residues. Germline-derived CDR1 and CDR2 are SGHTA and FQGNSA. V lost 5 bases, J lost 4 bases, and 20 bases lay in between. This chain's CDR3 is CASSLPRRQAAYGYTF. The DNA of the CDR3 is TGTGCCAGCAGCCTACCCCGAAGACAGGCGGCCTATGGCTACACCTTC.

The chain has TRBV19 and TRBJ2-5; D possibly corresponds to TRBD1 (5 bases). Germline CDR1 and CDR2: LNHDA and SQIVND (reference sequence). V lost 7 bases, J lost 5 bases, and 14 bases lay in between. The CDR3 runs 13 residues. The CDR3 loop reads CASNFGGAETQYF. The CDR3 nucleotides are TGTGCCAGTAATTTTGGTGGGGCGGAGACCCAGTACTTC.

This clone has only one observation. This chain uses TRBV5-4 with TRBJ2-7; D gene uncertain. The germline V gene encodes CDR1 SGHNT and CDR2 YYREEE (reference sequence). V dropped 3 bases and J dropped 2 bases, with 3 bases sitting between them. CDR3 size: 11 residues. The CDR3 region is CASSSAYEQYF. The CDR3 region has the DNA TGTGCCAGCAGCTCTGCCTACGAGCAGTACTTC.

This sequence joins TRBV5-1 and TRBJ1-1; the D is unclear. The germline V gene encodes CDR1 SGHRS and CDR2 YFSETQ. This CDR3 is 14 amino acids long. Trimming took 2 bases from V and 0 from J, leaving 8 bases between them. The DNA for the CDR3 is TGCGCCAGCAGCTTTATAGTAATGAACACTGAAGCTTTCTTT. It encodes CASSFIVMNTEAFF.

This chain connects TRBV7-2 to TRBJ1-2; TRBD1 might be the D (5 bases). CDR1 is SGHTA, CDR2 FQGNSA, per germline. V lost 6 bases to trimming and J lost 1 base, with 12 bases between them. The CDR3 is 14 residues long. The CDR3 nucleotides read TGTGCCAGCAGAATGACGACAGTTAACTATGGCTACACCTTC. Amino acids: CASRMTTVNYGYTF.

V and J are TRBV10-3 and TRBJ2-2, with 8 bases that match TRBD1. The CDR3 is 15 residues long. Germline-derived CDR1 and CDR2 are ENHRY and SYGVKD. The V and J ends lost 6 bases and 4 bases, in that order; junction bases with no gene match: 7. The CDR3 loop is CAISSGGAGTGELFF. The CDR3 DNA reads as TGTGCCATCAGCTCAGGGGGCGCGGGCACCGGGGAGCTGTTTTTT.

Only a few counts were recorded for this clone. This chain joins TRBV2 and TRBJ1-2; the D gene is possibly TRBD1 (6 bases). Trimming removed 2 bases from V and 0 bases from J, with 7 bases in between. Germline values: CDR1 SNHLY, CDR2 FYNNEI. The CDR3 contains 14 residues. The CDR3 DNA sequence: TGTGCCAGCAGTGAAAAGGGGGCTAACTATGGCTACACCTTC. It codes for CASSEKGANYGYTF.

The chain links TRBV29-1 to TRBJ2-3; 8 bases align to TRBD2. The J segment lost 1 base and the V segment lost 7 bases, leaving 7 bases of the junction unmatched. The CDR3 runs 14 residues. Germline CDR1 reads SQVTM; CDR2 reads ANQGSEA. The CDR3 region is CSARGGGRTDTQYF. DNA of the CDR3: TGCAGCGCCCGGGGGGGCGGACGCACAGATACGCAGTATTTT.

The chain joins TRBV4-1 to TRBJ2-7; 12 bases match TRBD2. V shed 3 bases, J shed 3 bases, and the junction held 3 bases outside the gene matches. The CDR3 spans 15 residues. From germline, CDR1 is MGHRA and CDR2 YSYEKL. The CDR3 here is CASSQRLAGDYEQYF. The CDR3 DNA reads TGCGCCAGCAGCCAGAGACTAGCGGGGGACTACGAGCAGTACTTC.